The 3 T cell receptor beta chains below were found in one sample sequenced in a study of blood T cell repertoires in COVID-19. The data were produced by immunoSEQ multiplex PCR, yet TCRdb's version contains in-frame clones alone and is incomplete. The sample yields 140,000 or so clones, 70% to 90% seen once. The sample consisted of peripheral blood. The receptors derive from a woman older than 75 with acute or convalescent COVID-19.

V usage is TRBV10-3 and J usage is TRBJ1-5, with 8 positions matching TRBD1. This CDR3 is 18 amino acids long. CDR1 is ENHRY, CDR2 SYGVKD, per germline. The V and J ends lost 2 bases and 0 bases, in that order; junction bases with no gene match: 9. The CDR3 nucleotides read TGTGCCATCAGTGAGAAACCGGGACAGGTTGGTAGCAATCAGCCCCAGCATTTT. It yields the protein CAISEKPGQVGSNQPQHF.

The J gene is TRBJ2-5, the V gene TRBV5-1; D is perhaps TRBD1 (6 bases). The CDR3 covers 14 residues. Germline CDR1 and CDR2: SGHRS and YFSETQ. Trimming took 2 bases from V and 0 from J, leaving 8 bases between them. Here the CDR3 reads CASSFGQHQETQYF. CDR3 sequence (DNA): TGCGCCAGCAGCTTTGGACAGCACCAAGAGACCCAGTACTTC.

This sequence joins TRBV27 and TRBJ1-5; TRBD1 matches at 9 bases. CDR3 length: 15 amino acids. Germline CDR1 MNHEY, CDR2 SMNVEV (reference sequence). V lost 5 bases to trimming and J lost 7 bases; unmatched junction nucleotides: 9. The CDR3: CASSRLQGAVQPQHF. In DNA, the CDR3 is TGTGCCAGCAGTCGTCTACAGGGGGCGGTCCAGCCCCAGCATTTT.